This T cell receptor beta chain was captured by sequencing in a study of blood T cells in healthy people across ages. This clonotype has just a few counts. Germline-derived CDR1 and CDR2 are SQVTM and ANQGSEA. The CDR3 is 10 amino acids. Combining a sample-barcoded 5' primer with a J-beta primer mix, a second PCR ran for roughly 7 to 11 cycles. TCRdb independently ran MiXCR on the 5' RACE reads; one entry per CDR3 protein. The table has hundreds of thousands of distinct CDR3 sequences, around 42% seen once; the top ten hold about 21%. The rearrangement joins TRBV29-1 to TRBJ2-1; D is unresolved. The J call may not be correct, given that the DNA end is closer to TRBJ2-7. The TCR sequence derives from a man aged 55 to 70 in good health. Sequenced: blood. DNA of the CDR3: TGCAGCGTTTCGTCCGATGAGCAGTACTTC. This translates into CSVSSDEQYF.